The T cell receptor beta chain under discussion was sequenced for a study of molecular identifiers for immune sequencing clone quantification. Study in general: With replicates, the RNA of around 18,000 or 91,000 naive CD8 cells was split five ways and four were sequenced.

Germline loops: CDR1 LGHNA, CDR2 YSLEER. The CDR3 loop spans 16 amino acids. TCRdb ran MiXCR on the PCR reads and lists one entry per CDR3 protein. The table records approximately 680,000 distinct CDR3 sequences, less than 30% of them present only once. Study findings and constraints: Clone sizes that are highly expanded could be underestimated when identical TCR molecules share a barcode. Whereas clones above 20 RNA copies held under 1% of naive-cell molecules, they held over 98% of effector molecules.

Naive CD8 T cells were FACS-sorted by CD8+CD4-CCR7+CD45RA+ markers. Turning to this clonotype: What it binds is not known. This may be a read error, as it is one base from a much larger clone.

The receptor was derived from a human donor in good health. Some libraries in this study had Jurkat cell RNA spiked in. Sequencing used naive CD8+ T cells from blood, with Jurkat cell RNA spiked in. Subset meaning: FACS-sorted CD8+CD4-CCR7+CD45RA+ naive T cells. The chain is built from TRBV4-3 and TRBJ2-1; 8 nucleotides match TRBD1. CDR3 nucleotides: TGCGCCAGCAGCCAAGGACGAGGACAGGGCATCAATAAGCAGTTCTTC. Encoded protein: CASSQGRGQGINKQFF.